These T cell receptor beta chains were read from a single sample in a study of shared clonotypes between healthy human individuals. The data were produced by immunoSEQ multiplex PCR, yet TCRdb's version contains in-frame clones alone and is incomplete. Here the sample spans about 520,000 clones, 90% to 96% being singletons. Sequencing was done on a sample of naive CD4+ T cells sorted from blood. Receptor source: a woman aged 30 to 39 in good health. The conserved cysteine and the conserved F or W are not part of the CDR3 here.

v_call,cdr3_length,j_call,cdr3_aa
TRBV2,11,TRBJ2-3,ASRGRVTDTQY
TRBV9,12,TRBJ2-4,AGGGQLAKNIQY
TRBV7-8,12,TRBJ2-7,ASTAGGRFREQY
TRBV27,12,TRBJ2-2,ASSFWDNTGELF
TRBV4-1,12,TRBJ1-1,ASSQGRVDSEAF
TRBV15,12,TRBJ1-1,ATSRNRGNTEAF
TRBV28,10,TRBJ2-7,ASSSYLYEQY
TRBV6-4,14,TRBJ2-1,ASSDSGTGSYNEQF
TRBV25-1,11,TRBJ1-2,ASSEPGSYGYT
TRBV5-1,14,TRBJ2-7,ASSWGRDRPSYEQY
TRBV5-1,11,TRBJ1-4,ASSLGPEGELF
TRBV7-9,12,TRBJ1-1,ASSLQDSSTEAF
TRBV9,13,TRBJ2-7,ASSVAVAGDYEQY
TRBV11-3,13,TRBJ2-1,ASSSREWPPNEQF
TRBV28,13,TRBJ1-3,ASSQGLYSGNTIY
TRBV11-2,14,TRBJ1-2,ASSLRQGPTSYGYT